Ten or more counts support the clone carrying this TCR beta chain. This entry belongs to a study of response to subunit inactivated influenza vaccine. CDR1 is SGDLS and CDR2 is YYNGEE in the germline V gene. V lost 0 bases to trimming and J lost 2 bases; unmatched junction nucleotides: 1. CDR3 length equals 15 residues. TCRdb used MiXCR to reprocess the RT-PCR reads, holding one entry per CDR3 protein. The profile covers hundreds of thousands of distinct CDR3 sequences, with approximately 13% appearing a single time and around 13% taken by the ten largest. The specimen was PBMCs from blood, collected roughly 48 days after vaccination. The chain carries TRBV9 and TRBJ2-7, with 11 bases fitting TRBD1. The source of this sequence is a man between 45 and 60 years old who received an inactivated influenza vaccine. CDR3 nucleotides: TGTGCCAGCAGCGTAGAGGACAGGGGGCCCTACGAGCAGTACTTC. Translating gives CASSVEDRGPYEQYF. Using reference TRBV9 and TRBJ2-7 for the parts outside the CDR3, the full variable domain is DSGVTQTPKHLITATGQRVTLRCSPRSGDLSVYWYQQSLDQGLQFLIQYYNGEERAKGNILERFSAQQFPDLHSELNLSSLELGDSALYFCASSVEDRGPYEQYFGPGTRLTVT.